This T cell receptor (beta chain) is from a study of blood T cell repertoires in COVID-19. Study-wide background: COVID-19 samples, acute and convalescent, were from the United States, Italy and Spain. PBMCs, B-cell-depleted T cells, or T cells were the source of the cDNA or gDNA that made up the material.

The CDR3 is 15 amino acids. Deletions cut 5 bases from V and 0 bases from J, with 13 bases between. Germline values: CDR1 SGHVS, CDR2 FNYEAQ. In the original processing: Using reference gene primer amplification, nucleated cell counts were estimated. TCRdb's table, derived via immunoSEQ multiplex PCR, lists solely in-frame clones and lacks some. V, J and clone size derive from that table, while D and trimming were established from the DNA sequence. This sample has tens of thousands of clones, with around 80% found just once. The material sequenced was peripheral blood. The V call is TRBV7-6, the J call TRBJ1-2; no clear D gene. This clonotype was sampled from a woman aged 45-60 years with acute or convalescent COVID-19. CDR3 nucleotides: TGTGCCAGCAGCGCTCAGGCTTCAGCTAACTATGGCTACACCTTC. This translates into CASSAQASANYGYTF.